One and the same sample provided the 20 T cell receptor beta chains below, sequenced in a study of metastatic and nonmetastatic thyroid tumors. MiXCR reprocessed the PCR reads for TCRdb. The sample holds about 4,700 clones; 34% are singletons and the top ten take roughly 30%. Thyroid surgery took place with no prior treatment in any patient. Sequencing input: adjacent normal tissue. The receptors come from a male donor with papillary thyroid cancer or a benign thyroid nodule (not recorded which). Some clones in this sample may be carry-over from other donors' samples.

This clone came up a few times. The chain carries TRBV19 and TRBJ2-7, with 13 bases fitting TRBD2. V lost 6 bases to trimming and J lost 5 bases; unmatched junction nucleotides: 16. This CDR3 is built from 18 residues. Germline loops: CDR1 LNHDA, CDR2 SQIVND (reference sequence). The CDR3 region has the DNA TGTGCCAGTAGCTACTCGGGACTAGCGGGATTCCCGGGGGACGAGCAGTACTTC. This sequence encodes CASSYSGLAGFPGDEQYF.

The J gene is TRBJ1-1, the V gene TRBV6-1; 7 bases fit TRBD1. V shed 5 bases, J shed 1 base, and the junction held 7 bases outside the gene matches. The CDR3 sequence is 15 residues long. CDR1 MNHNS and CDR2 SASEGT come from the germline V gene. This CDR3 reads CASSRTGPPNTEAFF. CDR3 bases: TGTGCCAGCAGTCGGACAGGCCCCCCGAACACTGAAGCTTTCTTT.

This clone is classed as medium-sized (0.01 to 0.1%). This sequence joins TRBV19 and TRBJ2-1, with 8 bases fitting TRBD2. V gave up 7 bases and J gave up 10 bases; unmatched junction bases: 12. The CDR3 is 14 amino acids. Germline CDR1 is LNHDA and CDR2 is SQIVND (reference sequence). The CDR3 DNA sequence: TGTGCCAGTAAATTCGCCGGGAGGGCCCGAGAGCAGTTCTTC. Encoded protein: CASKFAGRAREQFF.

A remark on this clone: Mismatch with germline at one junction end may stem from a read error. The CDR3 DNA is TGTGCCAGCAGTGAGGATTTGACTCGGGGTGAAGAACTGTTTTTT. This encodes CASSEDLTRGEELFF. The chain recombines TRBV28 with TRBJ1-4; no firm D call. The CDR3 is 15 amino acids. Germline V CDR1 and CDR2: MDHEN, SYDVKM.

This clone was observed a few times. The J gene is TRBJ2-7, the V gene TRBV11-2; D is unresolved. Germline V lookup: CDR1 SGHAT, CDR2 FQNNGV. Trimming removed 5 bases from V and 3 bases from J, with 5 bases in between. There are 11 residues in the CDR3. CDR3 nucleotide sequence: TGTGCCAGCAGCCTTAACTACGAGCAGTACTTC. Translation gives CASSLNYEQYF.

The chain combines TRBV11-3 with TRBJ2-7, with D possibly TRBD2 on 5 matching bases. The length of the CDR3 is 14 residues. V lost 5 bases to trimming and J lost 0 bases, with 11 bases between them. The germline V gene has CDR1 SGHNT and CDR2 YENEEA. In nucleotides, the CDR3 is TGTGCCAGCAGCCCAGCTGGGAGCTCCTACGAGCAGTACTTC. Protein: CASSPAGSSYEQYF.

The chain joins TRBV7-2 to TRBJ2-7, with TRBD1 identical over 7 bases. Germline V gives CDR1 SGHTA, CDR2 FQGNSA. This CDR3 has 15 amino acids. J gave up 0 bases and V 6 bases, and 8 bases lay outside the gene matches. As DNA, the CDR3 is TGTGCCAGCAGTCTTTCCGGGACAGCCTCCTACGAGCAGTACTTC. This gives the protein CASSLSGTASYEQYF.

The chain links TRBV3-1 to TRBJ1-1; possibly TRBD1 for D (5 bases). The V gene lost 1 base and the J gene lost 4 bases, with 16 bases spanning the gap. The CDR3 spans 16 residues. Germline CDR1 and CDR2: LGHDT and YNNKEL (reference sequence). The CDR3 loop reads CASSQVGGRVGTEAFF. CDR3 sequence (DNA): TGTGCCAGCAGCCAAGTTGGAGGCAGGGTGGGCACTGAAGCTTTCTTT.

This clone was observed a handful of times. CDR3 nucleotides: TGTGCCAGCAGTGAAAAATCGGCAAATCAGCCCCAGCATTTT. Amino acid sequence: CASSEKSANQPQHF. The genes are TRBV6-1 and TRBJ1-5, with no clear D. V lost 2 bases to trimming and J lost 4 bases, with 9 bases between them. Germline CDR1 is MNHNS and CDR2 is SASEGT. The CDR3 is made up of 14 amino acids.

A few counts support this clone. The gene calls are TRBV28 and TRBJ2-7; no firm D call. CDR3 length: 12 amino acids. The germline CDR1 and CDR2 sequences are MDHEN and SYDVKM. Deletions cut 1 base from V and 7 bases from J, with 8 bases between. CDR3 sequence reads: CASSLSPLEQYF. DNA for the CDR3: TGTGCCAGCAGTTTATCCCCACTTGAGCAGTACTTC.

This clone is labeled medium-sized. The chain couples TRBV28 to TRBJ2-5; 9 bases fit TRBD1. CDR3 length: 17 amino acids. Germline V gene sequence: CDR1 MDHEN, CDR2 SYDVKM. After removal of 5 bases from V and 5 bases from J, the junction contained 15 bases not matched to a gene. Written as DNA, the CDR3 is TGTGCCAGCAGTAAATCCCCCACAGGGGGCGCCTGGGAGACCCAGTACTTC. Its translation: CASSKSPTGGAWETQYF.

The table lists this clone with a few counts. The V call is TRBV6-1, the J call TRBJ1-6; no clear D gene. This CDR3 comprises 13 residues. Per the germline V gene, CDR1 is MNHNS and CDR2 is SASEGT. Trimming left V 10 bases short and J 9 bases short, with 16 bases between. CDR3 DNA sequence: TGTGCCACTACCGTGGGGTGGGGTTCACCCCTCCACTTT. Encoded protein: CATTVGWGSPLHF.

In this sample, this clone turned up a few times. V usage is TRBV5-8 and J usage is TRBJ1-6; D gene uncertain. V lost 0 bases, J lost 9 bases, and 10 bases lay in between. Per the germline V gene, CDR1 is SGHTS and CDR2 is YDEGEE. The CDR3 covers 14 residues. In DNA form, the CDR3 reads TGTGCCAGCAGCTTGGCCGGCGGTGGTTCACCCCTCCACTTT. Translation gives CASSLAGGGSPLHF.

The chain couples TRBV2 to TRBJ1-6, with D unclear. Germline CDR1 and CDR2: SNHLY and FYNNEI. Trimming removed 8 bases at V and 4 bases at J, with 12 bases between. The CDR3 has 14 residues. The CDR3 DNA sequence: TGTGCCAGCCGTACAGAGTTTTATAATTCACCCCTCCACTTT. Protein sequence: CASRTEFYNSPLHF. Full variable domain (remainder filled in from reference TRBV2 and TRBJ1-6): EPEVTQTPSHQVTQMGQEVILRCVPISNHLYFYWYRQILGQKVEFLVSFYNNEISEKSEIFDDQFSVERPDGSNFTLKIRSTKLEDSAMYFCASRTEFYNSPLHFGNGTRLTVT.

This clone was observed a few times. The chain carries TRBV6-1 and TRBJ1-5; TRBD1 matches 7 bases. Germline CDR1 is MNHNS and CDR2 is SASEGT. The V and J ends lost 2 bases and 3 bases, in that order; junction bases with no gene match: 10. The CDR3 is 17 residues long. The chain's CDR3 is CASSESGDRGYNQPQHF. CDR3 coding DNA: TGTGCCAGCAGTGAATCAGGGGACAGAGGTTACAATCAGCCCCAGCATTTT.

The table lists this clone with a few counts. The chain couples TRBV6-1 to TRBJ1-3; no reliable D call. Germline V gene data show CDR1 as MNHNS and CDR2 as SASEGT. This CDR3 is 17 amino acids long. The V gene lost 5 bases and the J gene lost 1 base, with 18 bases spanning the gap. CDR3 DNA: TGTGCCAGCAGTCTCCGGGCATCAGGATTTTCTGGAAACACCATATATTTT. The encoded protein is CASSLRASGFSGNTIYF.

This clone rates as medium-sized. V is TRBV3-1 and J is TRBJ1-2; 7 nucleotides align to TRBD1. The length of the CDR3 is 18 residues. Germline trimming cut 0 bases from V and 1 base from J; bases unmatched to any gene: 11. Germline V gives CDR1 LGHDT, CDR2 YNNKEL (reference sequence). The CDR3 DNA reads TGTGCCAGCAGCCAAGAGGCTCTCCGGGACAGACTTAACTATGGCTACACCTTC. Amino acid sequence: CASSQEALRDRLNYGYTF. The entire variable domain, with the rest obtained from reference TRBV3-1 and TRBJ1-2, is as follows: DTAVSQTPKYLVTQMGNDKSIKCEQNLGHDTMYWYKQDSKKFLKIMFSYNNKELIINETVPNRFSPKSPDKAHLNLHINSLELGDSAVYFCASSQEALRDRLNYGYTFGSGTRLTVV.

This clone has at least ten counts. Likely a read error: the CDR3 ends without its conserved phenylalanine or tryptophan. The chain employs TRBV3-1 and TRBJ2-5; D may correspond to TRBD1 or TRBD2 (5 bases each). This CDR3 is built from 14 residues. Germline V gives CDR1 LGHDT, CDR2 YNNKEL (reference sequence). Trimming took off 0 bases at V and 4 bases at J, with 9 bases between the two ends. The CDR3 DNA reads as TGTGCCAGCAGCCAAGAGAGGGGACGAGAGACCCAGTACGTC. It yields the protein CASSQERGRETQYV.

The chain carries TRBV28 and TRBJ2-3; the D is unclear. The germline V and J ends were trimmed by 1 base and 0 bases, with 8 bases remaining between them. The CDR3 covers 15 residues. Germline V gives CDR1 MDHEN, CDR2 SYDVKM. CDR3 coding DNA: TGTGCCAGCAGTTTATTGTCTCATAGCACAGATACGCAGTATTTT. Encoded protein: CASSLLSHSTDTQYF.

The rearrangement uses TRBV5-1 and TRBJ2-7; 7 bases match TRBD1. Germline CDR1 and CDR2: SGHRS and YFSETQ. This CDR3 is 16 amino acids long. Trimming removed 0 bases from V and 1 base from J; junction bases left unmatched: 7. In DNA form, the CDR3 reads TGCGCCAGCAGCTTGGCGGACAGGCCTTATTCCTACGAGCAGTACTTC. This gives the protein CASSLADRPYSYEQYF.